Detailed here is one T cell receptor beta chain. As handled by the study authors: Reference gene primer amplification gave estimated nucleated cell counts. Libraries were prepared by immunoSEQ multiplex PCR; TCRdb keeps only in-frame clonotypes and omits some of them. V and J calls and clone size are given by that table; D and trimming were obtained from the DNA. The sample lists about 210,000 clones; roughly 83% were seen once. This sample is drawn from a study of blood T cell repertoires in COVID-19. The CDR3 has 13 amino acids. Per the germline V gene, CDR1 is SGHRS and CDR2 is YFSETQ. The ends were cut back, 0 bases at V and 6 bases at J, with 9 bases in the middle.

The V gene is TRBV5-1, the J gene TRBJ1-1; D is undetermined. Sequenced material: PBMCs or T cells enriched from blood (not recorded which). The receptor's source is a man aged 35-49 years with acute COVID-19. CDR3 nucleotides: TGCGCCAGCAGCTTGGGCCTCGCGGCTGAAGCTTTCTTT. Its translation is CASSLGLAAEAFF.